Each of the 14 T cell receptor beta chains below was sequenced from the same sample in a study of graft-versus-host responses after intestinal transplantation. Sequenced by immunoSEQ multiplex PCR; TCRdb stores in-frame clones only, minus some. The sample shows about 54,000 clones, around 90% of them seen only once. The sample consisted of PBMCs, taken more than 650 days after intestinal transplant. The source of these receptors is a human patient who received an intestinal transplant, so some T cells may come from the graft donor.

A single count supports this clone. This chain connects TRBV30 to TRBJ1-2; 11 bases are shared with TRBD1. Looked up from germline, CDR1 is GTSNPN and CDR2 is SVGIG (reference sequence). The length of the CDR3 is 12 residues. Trimming cost V 7 bases and J 8 bases; bases outside gene matches: 6. The CDR3 sequence is CAFEDRGPGYTF. The CDR3 DNA is TGTGCCTTTGAGGACAGGGGGCCGGGCTACACCTTC.

The chain couples TRBV10-1 to TRBJ2-2, with D possibly TRBD1 on 5 matching bases. The CDR3 spans 11 residues. Germline V gene sequence: CDR1 WNHNN, CDR2 SYGVQD (reference sequence). Trimming left V 6 bases short and J 14 bases short, with 13 bases between. CDR3 region: CASSDSFDLFF. In DNA form, the CDR3 reads TGCGCCAGCAGCGACAGCTTTGACCTGTTTTTT.

This clone was picked up a small number of times. The CDR3 nucleotides read TGTGCCAGCTCACCACTGGGGGCGAACACCGGGGAGCTGTTTTTT. This translates into CASSPLGANTGELFF. The chain combines TRBV18 with TRBJ2-2; D assignment may be TRBD1 or TRBD2 (5 bases each). The CDR3 covers 15 residues. The ends were cut back, 1 base at V and 0 bases at J, with 6 bases in the middle. Germline V gene data show CDR1 as KGHSH and CDR2 as LQKENI.

This chain joins TRBV11-2 and TRBJ1-2, with 9 bases lining up with TRBD1. V shed 8 bases, J shed 8 bases, and the junction held 9 bases outside the gene matches. This CDR3 region has 13 residues. Germline assignment: CDR1 SGHAT and CDR2 FQNNGV. The CDR3 region is CASSVTGGGGYTF. Here the CDR3 DNA reads TGTGCCAGCTCGGTCACAGGGGGCGGAGGCTACACCTTC.

This chain connects TRBV5-6 to TRBJ2-2; maybe TRBD2 (6 bases). CDR1 is SGHDT, CDR2 YYEEEE, per germline. The CDR3 is made up of 15 amino acids. Trimming removed 4 bases at V and 4 bases at J, with 14 bases between. The CDR3 loop reads CASSAGPSTTGELFF. The CDR3 DNA sequence: TGTGCCAGCAGCGCGGGACCGTCGACCACCGGGGAGCTGTTTTTT.

The chain combines TRBV19 with TRBJ2-1, with TRBD2 as a possible D gene (5 bases). Deletions cut 5 bases from V and 4 bases from J, with 9 bases between. Germline V gene data show CDR1 as LNHDA and CDR2 as SQIVND (reference sequence). The CDR3 is made up of 13 amino acids. DNA of the CDR3: TGTGCCAGTAGTTCGGGAAGTTACAATGAGCAGTTCTTC. It encodes CASSSGSYNEQFF.

This clone came up once. V is TRBV5-1 and J is TRBJ2-4, with 8 bases fitting TRBD1. The CDR3 is 13 amino acids. Per germline, CDR1 SGHRS and CDR2 YFSETQ. J was trimmed by 11 bases and V by 4 bases; bases with no gene match: 8. The CDR3 bases are TGCGCCAGCAGCACCGACGGACAGGGCGTTCAGTACTTC. Translating gives CASSTDGQGVQYF.

V usage is TRBV6-5 and J usage is TRBJ2-3, with D tentatively TRBD1 (6 bases). The germline gives CDR1 MNHEY, CDR2 SVGAGI. This CDR3 contains 16 residues. Trimming pared 1 base from V and 4 bases from J, leaving 15 bases between. The DNA of the CDR3 is TGTGCCAGCAGTTACTTCCCAGGGGCAGGGGCAGATACGCAGTATTTT. Residues: CASSYFPGAGADTQYF.

V usage is TRBV7-9 and J usage is TRBJ1-2; 8 bases fit TRBD1. Trimming took 5 bases from V and 4 from J; bases not matched to a gene: 9. The CDR3 totals 15 residues. Per the germline V gene, CDR1 is SEHNR and CDR2 is FQNEAQ (reference sequence). Here the CDR3 DNA reads TGTGCCAGCAGCCTAGGACAGGGACGTAGCTATGGCTACACCTTC. As protein: CASSLGQGRSYGYTF.

The genes are TRBV7-9 and TRBJ2-3, with D hard to call. V lost 2 bases and J 4 bases, leaving 16 bases between the germline ends. The CDR3 length is 16 residues. CDR1 SEHNR and CDR2 FQNEAQ come from the germline V gene (reference sequence). CDR3 sequence (DNA): TGTGCCAGCAGCTTATCCGATGTGTTCCTCTCAGATACGCAGTATTTT. Protein product: CASSLSDVFLSDTQYF.

The V and J genes are TRBV5-4 and TRBJ2-7; no firm D call. V was clipped by 3 bases and J by 2 bases, with 6 bases between them. The CDR3 consists of 12 residues. Germline CDR1 and CDR2: SGHNT and YYREEE (reference sequence). The CDR3 is CASSSEAYEQYF. The CDR3 region has the DNA TGTGCCAGCAGCTCAGAGGCCTACGAGCAGTACTTC.

The genes are TRBV6-5 and TRBJ1-1, with D possibly TRBD1 on 6 matching bases. Germline V gives CDR1 MNHEY, CDR2 SVGAGI. Trimming left V 6 bases short and J 4 bases short, with 9 bases between. CDR3 length equals 12 residues. As DNA, the CDR3 is TGTGCCAGCAGAGGGGGTGGCACTGAAGCTTTCTTT. Translation: CASRGGGTEAFF.

The V call is TRBV7-8, the J call TRBJ2-2; D remains unclear. This CDR3 region has 12 residues. The germline V gene encodes CDR1 SGHVS and CDR2 FQNEAQ. The V end lost 0 bases, the J end lost 7 bases, and 3 bases lay between the germline ends. The CDR3 region has the DNA TGTGCCAGCAGCTTAGCAGACGGGGAGCTGTTTTTT. Its translation: CASSLADGELFF.

The J gene is TRBJ1-1, the V gene TRBV18; 10 nucleotides line up with TRBD1. Germline V gene data show CDR1 as KGHSH and CDR2 as LQKENI. The CDR3 has 15 residues. Trimming cost V 5 bases and J 0 bases; bases outside gene matches: 3. In DNA, the CDR3 is TGTGCCAGCTCAGGGGGACAGGGGATGAACACTGAAGCTTTCTTT. Translating gives CASSGGQGMNTEAFF.